This T cell receptor beta chain is drawn from a study of blood T cells in healthy people across ages (dated by TCRdb to 2015 to 2017). Notes on the research overall: In model experiments, template switching captured roughly one uniquely barcoded TCR beta cDNA molecule for every two T cells. Using deep sequencing normalized with unique cDNA molecular identifiers, the study measured how TCR beta repertoire diversity changes with age. Donors of different ages were randomly distributed across sequencing lanes to avoid experimental bias. For two donors (one aged 18 to 30 and one aged 80 or older), the study analyzed two additional independent replicas of 1 million unique cDNA reads from the same blood draw. Four age groups were formed from the donors: young (average approximately 15 years), middle-aged (approximately 39), aged (62) and long-lived (more than 75). What the research found in general, with its limitations: Compared with the aged group, the long-lived group had more naive CD4+ T cells, fewer expanded clones and increased TCR diversity, a pattern suggesting age selection. A strong correlation was found between observed TCR beta diversity and the percentage of naive T cells measured by flow cytometry. The CMV infection status of donors was not known, potentially confounding age-related changes in expanded clonotypes. As age increased, observed TCR beta diversity per million T cells dropped in a roughly linear way, and a significant reduction was already evident by age roughly 36. Conclusive comparison of naive and antigen-experienced compartments was prevented by the profiling of bulk unsorted PBMCs. Estimates of total diversity from one million sequenced T cells were regarded as lower bounds and underestimates.

In regard to this clonotype: The antigen it binds to is not known. The sample holds no much larger clone one base away, and base qualities are not on file.

Donors were under 40 systemically healthy Caucasian individuals from Russia aged 6 to 90 years. Ten milliliters of peripheral blood were drawn from each donor into EDTA-treated Vacutainer tubes. Ficoll-Paque density-gradient centrifugation was used to isolate PBMCs, with at least 7 million per sample. Total RNA was extracted from PBMCs with Trizol reagent, with at least 5 micrograms obtained per sample. The percentages of naive CD45RAhigh/CD27high T cells were determined by flow cytometry on a PBMC aliquot from every donor. Libraries were built with 5' RACE. The listed sequencing device is Illumina HiSeq 2500. A second about 6 to 11 cycle PCR used a sample-barcoded 5' primer and a J-beta primer mix. A template-switch 5' adaptor carrying 12 random nucleotides introduced a unique molecular identifier onto each TCR beta cDNA molecule. At least 2.5 million CDR3-containing paired-end reads were obtained from each sample. All of the RNA was converted into first-strand cDNA using the Mint cDNA synthesis kit, with a TRBC-specific oligonucleotide serving as the primer. Following uracil-DNA glycosylase treatment, a first 18-cycle PCR with universal primers M1SS and BC2_uni_R was performed on all cDNA. The paper's processing steps were these. For normalization, 1 million high-quality reads, each with a distinct molecular identifier, were randomly selected from each sample. Reads sharing molecular identifiers were discarded rather than binned into consensus sequences. MiTCR, with a Q25 quality threshold and the strictest error-elimination algorithm, was used for CDR3 identification, clonotype clustering and error correction. A nonparametric unseen species model using Euler transformation provided a lower-bound estimate of total TCR beta diversity. Starting from the raw public reads, TCRdb applied fastp trimming at Q25, assembled clones with MiXCR and retained in-frame beta chains. Entries are consolidated by CDR3 protein sequence, retaining the most common genes and DNA. TCRdb, not the original authors, processed these V and J calls. Recorded for this sample are fewer than 800,000 distinct CDR3 sequences; 49% of them occurred a single time. Around 32% of the sample belongs to the ten largest clones.

The CDR3 covers 17 residues, taking in both the cysteine and the phenylalanine. The sequence is cut down to CDR3 DNA, 51 bases in frame from base 1. Per the germline V gene, LGHNA is the CDR1 and YNFKEQ is the CDR2. The sample comprised blood. The V and J segments used are TRBV4-2 and TRBJ2-7; TRBD2 fits 13 bases in the junction. The J call could be wrong; TRBJ2-5 is a better fit for the DNA end. The clonotype originates from a woman aged 55-70 years in good health. CDR3 sequence: CASSPHRTSGSEETQYF. Read as DNA, the sequence is TGTGCCAGCAGCCCCCACCGGACTAGCGGGAGCGAGGAGACCCAGTACTTC.